The 32 T cell receptor beta chains in this list originate from one sample, sequenced in a study of spatial heterogeneity in lung cancer. Each CDR3 protein gets one entry after TCRdb re-called the 5' RACE reads with MiXCR. Among 25,000 or so distinct CDR3 sequences listed, roughly 4.5% were seen once. Time point given: sample taken at primary tumor resection. No cells were sorted before sequencing. The whole RNA sequenced was extracted from tumor, nontumor lung or frozen PBMC. The material was PBMCs, obtained at surgery. These TCRs come from a male donor with early-stage non-small cell lung cancer.

This clonotype was picked up many times. The chain is built from TRBV6-2 or TRBV6-3 and TRBJ2-5, with 7 bases identical to TRBD2. The CDR3 length is 14 residues. Germline V lookup: CDR1 MNHEY, CDR2 SVGEGT. V shed 7 bases, J shed 5 bases, and the junction held 10 bases outside the gene matches. The DNA of the CDR3 is TGTGCCAGCATTGGCGGGAGTTTCAGGGAGACCCAGTACTTC. Amino acid sequence: CASIGGSFRETQYF.

This clonotype has a count of ten or more. The CDR3 is CASSLSQRGTYEQYF. The DNA for the CDR3 is TGTGCCAGCAGCTTGTCCCAGCGGGGGACCTACGAGCAGTACTTC. This chain links TRBV5-8 with TRBJ2-7; 8 bases agree with TRBD2. J lost 2 bases, V lost 1 base, and 5 bases had no gene match. Germline lookup yields CDR1 SGHTS and CDR2 YDEGEE. The CDR3 has 15 amino acids.

This clonotype was seen repeatedly, ten times or more. The rearrangement joins TRBV6-2 or TRBV6-3 to TRBJ2-1; 9 bases fit TRBD1. The V segment lost 5 bases and the J segment 6 bases; nucleotides outside the gene matches: 8. The CDR3 extends over 15 amino acids. CDR1 and CDR2 (germline): MNHEY, SVGEGT. The CDR3: CASSAPGQGFNEQFF. CDR3 nucleotide sequence: TGTGCCAGCAGTGCTCCGGGACAGGGTTTCAATGAGCAGTTCTTC.

This clonotype was seen many times. The chain uses TRBV20-1 and TRBJ1-6, with a possible D match to TRBD1 (6 bases). The V and J ends lost 0 bases and 7 bases respectively, with 10 bases between them. CDR3 size: 14 residues. Germline CDR1 reads DFQATT; CDR2 reads SNEGSKA (reference sequence). For the CDR3, the DNA is TGCAGTGCTAGAGAAGGGCAGGGGAATTCACCCCTCCACTTT. Encoded protein: CSAREGQGNSPLHF.

This clonotype was seen repeatedly, ten times or more. This CDR3 is CASSFRSQDRGGEKLFF. The CDR3 nucleotides read TGCGCCAGCAGCTTTCGGTCTCAAGACAGGGGCGGAGAAAAACTGTTTTTT. The genes are TRBV5-1 and TRBJ1-4, with 8 positions matching TRBD1. The CDR3 covers 17 residues. Germline V gene data show CDR1 as SGHRS and CDR2 as YFSETQ. Unmatched junction bases numbered 14, after V lost 2 bases and J lost 8 bases.

This clonotype was seen repeatedly, ten times or more. The V call is TRBV6-1, the J call TRBJ2-5, with TRBD2 identical over 10 bases. J gave up 4 bases and V 6 bases, and 32 bases lay outside the gene matches. Looked up from germline, CDR1 is MNHNS and CDR2 is SASEGT. The CDR3 length is 23 residues. This chain's CDR3 is CASRSPPASGSGVGETQRETQYF. The CDR3 bases are TGTGCCAGCAGATCCCCTCCGGCTAGCGGGAGTGGGGTAGGAGAGACCCAGCGAGAGACCCAGTACTTC.

The V call is TRBV5-4, the J call TRBJ2-3, with D maybe TRBD2 (5 bases). The germline V and J ends were trimmed by 0 bases and 1 base, with 12 bases remaining between them. This CDR3 contains 16 residues. The germline V gene has CDR1 SGHNT and CDR2 YYREEE (reference sequence). The CDR3 DNA reads as TGTGCCAGCAGCTTGGATCTGGGAGCGGGCACAGATACGCAGTATTTT. Its translation: CASSLDLGAGTDTQYF. The whole variable domain, filled in from reference TRBV5-4 and TRBJ2-3, reads ETGVTQSPTHLIKTRGQQVTLRCSSQSGHNTVSWYQQALGQGPQFIFQYYREEENGRGNFPPRFSGLQFPNYSSELNVNALELDDSALYLCASSLDLGAGTDTQYFGPGTRLTVL.

In this sample, this clonotype turned up many times. CDR3 sequence reads: CASLEFPNTGELFF. The CDR3, as DNA: TGCGCCAGCCTGGAGTTTCCGAACACCGGGGAGCTGTTTTTT. The chain recombines TRBV5-1 with TRBJ2-2, with D unresolved. From germline, CDR1 is SGHRS and CDR2 YFSETQ. The length of the CDR3 is 14 residues. Trimming removed 7 bases from V and 0 bases from J, with 10 bases in between.

This clonotype was observed at least ten times. The V gene is TRBV9, the J gene TRBJ2-1, with 9 bases identical to TRBD2. This CDR3 has 18 amino acids. Unmatched junction bases numbered 16, after V lost 0 bases and J lost 9 bases. Germline V gene data show CDR1 as SGDLS and CDR2 as YYNGEE. This CDR3 reads CASSVVAGAIYNAGEQFF. The DNA for the CDR3 is TGTGCCAGCAGCGTAGTAGCGGGAGCGATCTACAATGCCGGTGAGCAGTTCTTC.

The sample holds many counts of this clonotype. The rearrangement links TRBV4-3 to TRBJ2-3; 10 bases agree with TRBD1. With 5 bases clipped from V and 4 bases from J, the junction kept 9 bases outside the gene matches. The CDR3 contains 16 residues. CDR1 is LGHNA, CDR2 YSLEER, per germline. This CDR3 reads CASSKAGQGVPDTQYF. CDR3 coding DNA: TGCGCCAGCAGCAAAGCCGGACAGGGGGTCCCAGATACGCAGTATTTT.

This clonotype showed up many times. This sequence joins TRBV21-1 and TRBJ2-7; the tabulated D call, TRBD1, remains unverified against the DNA. TRBV21-1 is a known pseudogene. The CDR3 has 19 residues. CDR3 DNA sequence: TGTGCCAGCAGCCCAATACAAGGGGCAGGCGAAGAAAAAGCCTACGAGCAGTACTTC. Translation: CASSPIQGAGEEKAYEQYF.

This clonotype has at least ten counts. The V and J genes are TRBV20-1 and TRBJ2-7; D is ambiguous. Per the germline V gene, CDR1 is DFQATT and CDR2 is SNEGSKA (reference sequence). Trimming took off 1 base at V and 2 bases at J, with 9 bases between the two ends. CDR3 length: 13 amino acids. The DNA of the CDR3 is TGCAGTGCTAGAGGCCGGAAAACCTACGAGCAGTACTTC. This sequence encodes CSARGRKTYEQYF.

There are many counts of this clonotype. This chain uses TRBV6-6 with TRBJ1-1; D not resolved. The CDR3 has 11 amino acids. Germline CDR1 MNHNY, CDR2 SVGAGI (reference sequence). Trimming stripped 6 bases from V and 5 bases from J, with 7 bases between. CDR3 amino acids: CASSSVTEAFF. CDR3 coding DNA: TGTGCCAGCAGCTCGGTTACTGAAGCTTTCTTT.

This clonotype has a count of ten or more. J is TRBJ1-1 and V is TRBV6-2 or TRBV6-3; tentative D call: TRBD1 (5 bases). The germline CDR1 and CDR2 sequences are MNHEY and SVGEGT. Trimming cost V 6 bases and J 6 bases, with 17 bases left between them. This CDR3 comprises 14 residues. The CDR3 DNA reads as TGTGCCAGCAGGGGGCAGGCGGTCGGCTCTGAAGCTTTCTTT. As protein: CASRGQAVGSEAFF.

This clonotype has at least ten counts. V usage is TRBV28 and J usage is TRBJ1-4; TRBD1 might be the D (6 bases). The CDR3 loop spans 15 amino acids. Germline V gives CDR1 MDHEN, CDR2 SYDVKM. V lost 5 bases, J lost 8 bases, and 18 bases lay in between. CDR3 protein: CASSTARGAGEKLFF. The DNA of the CDR3 is TGTGCCAGCAGTACGGCCCGGGGGGCTGGGGAAAAACTGTTTTTT.

This clonotype was found many times. V and J are TRBV6-5 and TRBJ2-6, with D perhaps given as TRBD1 or TRBD2 (5 bases each). Trimming took 3 bases from V and 0 from J, leaving 15 bases between them. Germline-derived CDR1 and CDR2 are MNHEY and SVGAGI. The CDR3 loop spans 18 amino acids. CDR3 DNA: TGTGCCAGCAGTTATCAAGGGGACCCGAGCTCTGGGGCCAACGTCCTGACTTTC. Residues: CASSYQGDPSSGANVLTF.

J is TRBJ2-1 and V is TRBV11-3; D is possibly TRBD2 (7 bases). The CDR3 is made up of 15 amino acids. V was cut by 1 base and J by 9 bases, with 16 bases left in between. Germline assignment: CDR1 SGHNT and CDR2 YENEEA. The CDR3 DNA reads TGTGCCAGCAGCTTAGGGCCGGGGGGCCGCGGTGAGCAGTTCTTC. Translating it yields CASSLGPGGRGEQFF. The full variable domain, rest sourced from reference TRBV11-3 and TRBJ2-1, is EAGVVQSPRYKIIEKKQPVAFWCNPISGHNTLYWYLQNLGQGPELLIRYENEEAVDDSQLPKDRFSAERLKGVDSTLKIQPAELGDSAVYLCASSLGPGGRGEQFFGPGTRLTVL.

This clonotype was seen many times. The chain couples TRBV6-2 or TRBV6-3 to TRBJ1-2, with 7 positions matching TRBD1. Germline loops: CDR1 MNHEY, CDR2 SVGEGT. Losses at the gene ends were 7 bases for V and 4 bases for J; bases not matched to a gene: 15. The CDR3 length is 16 residues. CDR3 region: CASTARQGTLLYGYTF. CDR3 DNA sequence: TGTGCCAGCACCGCCAGACAGGGTACACTGCTCTATGGCTACACCTTC.

This clonotype was detected many times. The CDR3 DNA follows: TGCAGCGCCAAGGGACAGGGCATCTCTGGAAACACCATATATTTT. It translates to CSAKGQGISGNTIYF. This sequence joins TRBV29-1 and TRBJ1-3; the match to TRBD1 covers 9 bases. This CDR3 has 15 amino acids. V was clipped by 7 bases and J by 0 bases; unmatched bases: 7. The germline V gene has CDR1 SQVTM and CDR2 ANQGSEA.

This clonotype has ten or more counts. The V and J genes are TRBV5-1 and TRBJ2-7; D unresolved. Germline assignment: CDR1 SGHRS and CDR2 YFSETQ. This CDR3 spans 12 amino acids. Trimming took 0 bases from V and 3 from J, leaving 4 bases between them. The CDR3 DNA is TGCGCCAGCAGCTTGGGAGACTACGAGCAGTACTTC. Its protein product is CASSLGDYEQYF.

In its sample, this clonotype was seen a few times. A much larger clone lies a single base off, so this may be a read error. This chain joins TRBV2 and TRBJ2-1; D possibly uses TRBD1 or TRBD2 (5 bases each). CDR1 and CDR2 (germline): SNHLY, FYNNEI. The CDR3 extends over 15 amino acids. The V gene lost 8 bases and the J gene lost 3 bases, with 17 bases spanning the gap. CDR3 residues: CASCGWGPGYNEQFF. The DNA for the CDR3 is TGTGCCAGCTGTGGATGGGGACCAGGCTACAATGAGCAGTTCTTC. The full variable domain, in which reference TRBV2 and TRBJ2-1 provide the parts outside the CDR3, is EPEVTQTPSHQVTQMGQEVILRCVPISNHLYFYWYRQILGQKVEFLVSFYNNEISEKSEIFDDQFSVERPDGSNFTLKIRSTKLEDSAMYFCASCGWGPGYNEQFFGPGTRLTVL.

This clonotype has at least ten counts. The chain employs TRBV19 and TRBJ2-3; 10 bases are a match to TRBD2. This CDR3 comprises 14 residues. Trimming at V came to 3 bases and at J to 10 bases, leaving 7 bases not matched to a gene. Germline CDR1 and CDR2: LNHDA and SQIVND (reference sequence). CDR3 loop: CASSMASGGDPQYF. The CDR3 DNA is TGTGCCAGTAGTATGGCTAGCGGGGGTGACCCGCAGTATTTT.

This clonotype showed up many times. The rearrangement joins TRBV5-5 to TRBJ1-6; D might be TRBD1 (6 bases). This CDR3 is 15 amino acids long. V was pared by 3 bases and J by 7 bases, with 14 bases between. In germline, CDR1 is SGHKS, CDR2 YYEKEE (reference sequence). The CDR3, as DNA: TGTGCCAGCAGCTGGATACCCGGGGGCAATTCACCCCTCCACTTT. Translated, it gives CASSWIPGGNSPLHF.

This clonotype occurred many times. This chain uses TRBV5-6 with TRBJ2-7, with 8 bases fitting TRBD2. CDR1 is SGHDT and CDR2 is YYEEEE in the germline V gene. There are 14 residues in the CDR3. V dropped 0 bases and J dropped 1; count of bases not matched to a gene: 0. CDR3: CASSLAGGSYEQYF. As DNA, the CDR3 is TGTGCCAGCAGCTTGGCGGGGGGGTCCTACGAGCAGTACTTC.

The genes are TRBV28 and TRBJ1-2; TRBD1 matches at 7 bases. The CDR3 contains 12 residues. CDR1 MDHEN and CDR2 SYDVKM come from the germline V gene. V lost 5 bases, J lost 4 bases, and 1 base stayed unmatched. The CDR3: CASSGDSYGYTF. The CDR3 DNA sequence: TGTGCCAGCAGTGGGGACAGCTATGGCTACACCTTC.

By share, this clonotype counts as medium-sized. This sequence joins TRBV3-1 and TRBJ2-7, with D tentatively TRBD1 (5 bases). This CDR3 has 14 amino acids. The ends were cut back, 4 bases at V and 2 bases at J, with 12 bases in the middle. The germline V gene has CDR1 LGHDT and CDR2 YNNKEL (reference sequence). The CDR3 here is CASSRWTQPYEQYF. The CDR3 nucleotides are TGTGCCAGCAGCCGTTGGACACAACCCTACGAGCAGTACTTC.

By its share, this clonotype is medium-sized. This chain joins TRBV28 and TRBJ1-5; no clear D. Trimming cost V 5 bases and J 2 bases, with 1 base left between them. The CDR3 totals 11 residues. The germline CDR1 and CDR2 sequences are MDHEN and SYDVKM. CDR3 region: CASSGNQPQHF. CDR3 nucleotides: TGTGCCAGCAGTGGCAATCAGCCCCAGCATTTT.

Many counts were recorded for this clonotype. This chain joins TRBV10-3 and TRBJ2-7; TRBD2 agrees at 8 bases. The CDR3 runs to 16 residues. J gave up 2 bases and V 4 bases, and 10 bases lay outside the gene matches. Germline-derived CDR1 and CDR2 are ENHRY and SYGVKD. CDR3 nucleotide sequence: TGTGCCATCAGTGGGACACTTAGCGGGGTGACCTACGAGCAGTACTTC. Amino acid sequence: CAISGTLSGVTYEQYF.

At least ten counts were recorded for this clonotype. This chain uses TRBV7-9 with TRBJ2-7; a weak D match, TRBD2 (6 bases). The CDR3 is made up of 15 amino acids. The germline gives CDR1 SEHNR, CDR2 FQNEAQ (reference sequence). Trimming cost V 5 bases and J 5 bases, with 19 bases left between them. The CDR3 region is CASSTSGGGTHEQYF. In nucleotides, the CDR3 is TGTGCCAGCAGCACCAGCGGTGGAGGGACCCACGAGCAGTACTTC.

This clonotype was seen many times. V gene TRBV6-2 or TRBV6-3 combines with J gene TRBJ2-3, with 7 bases that match TRBD1. The CDR3 is made up of 15 amino acids. CDR1 and CDR2 (germline): MNHEY, SVGEGT. The V gene end was trimmed by 6 bases and the J gene end by 0 bases; junction bases not matched to a gene: 6. Here the CDR3 reads CASRQGQASTDTQYF. Here the CDR3 DNA reads TGTGCCAGCAGGCAAGGACAGGCTAGCACAGATACGCAGTATTTT.

The table lists this clonotype with many counts. The V and J genes are TRBV7-2 and TRBJ1-1; no clear D gene. This CDR3 comprises 14 residues. Looked up from germline, CDR1 is SGHTA and CDR2 is FQGNSA. V lost 3 bases, J lost 1 base, and 9 bases lay in between. The CDR3 sequence is CASSFLPKNTEAFF. For the CDR3, the DNA is TGTGCCAGCAGCTTTCTACCGAAGAACACTGAAGCTTTCTTT.

This clonotype was picked up many times. The chain employs TRBV6-6 and TRBJ2-2; the match to TRBD2 covers 8 bases. Germline V gives CDR1 MNHNY, CDR2 SVGAGI (reference sequence). V dropped 4 bases and J dropped 6; count of bases not matched to a gene: 7. CDR3 size: 15 residues. CDR3 sequence reads: CASSSTSEGAGELFF. CDR3 coding DNA: TGTGCCAGCAGTTCGACTAGCGAGGGGGCCGGGGAGCTGTTTTTT.